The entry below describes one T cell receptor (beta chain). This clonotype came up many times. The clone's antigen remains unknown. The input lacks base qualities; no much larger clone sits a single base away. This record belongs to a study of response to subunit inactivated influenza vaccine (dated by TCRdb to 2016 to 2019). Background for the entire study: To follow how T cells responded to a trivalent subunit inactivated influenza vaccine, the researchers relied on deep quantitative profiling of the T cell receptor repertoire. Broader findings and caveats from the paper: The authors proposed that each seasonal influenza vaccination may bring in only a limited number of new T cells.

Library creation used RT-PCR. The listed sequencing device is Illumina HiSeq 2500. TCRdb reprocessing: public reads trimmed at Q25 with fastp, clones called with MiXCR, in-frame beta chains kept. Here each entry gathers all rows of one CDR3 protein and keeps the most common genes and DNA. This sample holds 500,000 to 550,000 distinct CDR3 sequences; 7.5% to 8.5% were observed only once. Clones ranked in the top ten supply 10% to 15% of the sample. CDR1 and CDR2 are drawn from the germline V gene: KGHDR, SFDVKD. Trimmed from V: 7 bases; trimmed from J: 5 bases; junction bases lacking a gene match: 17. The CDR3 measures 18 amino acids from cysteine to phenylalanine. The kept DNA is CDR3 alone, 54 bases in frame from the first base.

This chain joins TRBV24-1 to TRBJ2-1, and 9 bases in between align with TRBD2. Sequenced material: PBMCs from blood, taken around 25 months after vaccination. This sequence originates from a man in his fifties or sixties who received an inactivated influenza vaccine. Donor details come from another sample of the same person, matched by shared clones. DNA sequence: TGTGCCACCAGACTTTGGGGTCAGGGGCTAGCGGGACACAATGAGCAGTTCTTC. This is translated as CATRLWGQGLAGHNEQFF.